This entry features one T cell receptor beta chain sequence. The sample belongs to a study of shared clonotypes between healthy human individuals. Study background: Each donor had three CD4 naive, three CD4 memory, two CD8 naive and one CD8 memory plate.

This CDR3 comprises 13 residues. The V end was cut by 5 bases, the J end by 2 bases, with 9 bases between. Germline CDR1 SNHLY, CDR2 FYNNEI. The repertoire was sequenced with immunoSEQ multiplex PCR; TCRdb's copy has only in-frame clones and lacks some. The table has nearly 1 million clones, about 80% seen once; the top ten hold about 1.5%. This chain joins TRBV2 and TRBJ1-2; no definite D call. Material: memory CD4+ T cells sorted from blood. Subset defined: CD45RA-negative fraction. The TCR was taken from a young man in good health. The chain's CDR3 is CASSYSGNYGYTF. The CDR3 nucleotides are TGTGCCAGCAGTTATTCCGGGAACTATGGCTACACCTTC.